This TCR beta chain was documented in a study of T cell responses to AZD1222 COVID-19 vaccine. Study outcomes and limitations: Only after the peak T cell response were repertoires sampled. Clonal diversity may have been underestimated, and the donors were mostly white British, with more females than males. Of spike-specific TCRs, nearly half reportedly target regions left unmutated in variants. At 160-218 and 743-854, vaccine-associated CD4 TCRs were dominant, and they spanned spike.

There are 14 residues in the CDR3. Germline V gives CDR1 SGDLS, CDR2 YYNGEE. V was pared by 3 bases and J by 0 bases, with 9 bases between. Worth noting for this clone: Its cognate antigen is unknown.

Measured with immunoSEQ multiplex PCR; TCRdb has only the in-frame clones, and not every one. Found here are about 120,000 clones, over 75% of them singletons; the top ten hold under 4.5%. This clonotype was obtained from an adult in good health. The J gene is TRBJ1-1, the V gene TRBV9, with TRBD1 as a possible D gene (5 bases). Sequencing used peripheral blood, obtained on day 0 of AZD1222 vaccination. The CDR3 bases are TGTGCCAGCAGCGCCAGGGTTCTGAACACTGAAGCTTTCTTT. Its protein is CASSARVLNTEAFF.